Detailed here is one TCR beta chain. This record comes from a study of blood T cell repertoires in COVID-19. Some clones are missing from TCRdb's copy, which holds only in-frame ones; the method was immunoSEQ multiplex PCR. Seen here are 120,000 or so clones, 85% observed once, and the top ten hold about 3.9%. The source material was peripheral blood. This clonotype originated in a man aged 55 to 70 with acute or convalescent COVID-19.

The DNA of the CDR3 is TGCGCCAGCAGTGAGTCTCGTTCGCAGGGTGGCCCTGGGCATGGCTACACCTTC. Translated: CASSESRSQGGPGHGYTF. V gene TRBV10-1 combines with J gene TRBJ1-2, with D maybe TRBD1 (5 bases). The CDR3 has 18 amino acids. From germline, CDR1 is WNHNN and CDR2 SYGVQD (reference sequence). Trimming took 0 bases from V and 6 from J, leaving 23 bases between them.